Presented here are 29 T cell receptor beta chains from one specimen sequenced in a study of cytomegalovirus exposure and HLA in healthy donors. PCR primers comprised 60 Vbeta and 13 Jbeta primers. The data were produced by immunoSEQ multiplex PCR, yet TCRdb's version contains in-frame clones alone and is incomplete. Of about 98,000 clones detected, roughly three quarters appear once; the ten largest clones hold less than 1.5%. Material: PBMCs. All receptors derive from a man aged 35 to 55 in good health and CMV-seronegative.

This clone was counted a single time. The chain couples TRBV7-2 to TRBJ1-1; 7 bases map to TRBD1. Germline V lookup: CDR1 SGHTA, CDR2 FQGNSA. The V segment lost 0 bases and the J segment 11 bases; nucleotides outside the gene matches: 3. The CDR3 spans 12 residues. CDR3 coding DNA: TGTGCCAGCAGCTTAGCGACAGGGCGGGCTTTCTTT. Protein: CASSLATGRAFF. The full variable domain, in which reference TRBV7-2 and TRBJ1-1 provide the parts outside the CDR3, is GAGVSQSPSNKVTEKGKDVELRCDPISGHTALYWYRQSLGQGLEFLIYFQGNSAPDKSGLPSDRFSAERTGGSVSTLTIQRTQQEDSAVYLCASSLATGRAFFGQGTRLTVV.

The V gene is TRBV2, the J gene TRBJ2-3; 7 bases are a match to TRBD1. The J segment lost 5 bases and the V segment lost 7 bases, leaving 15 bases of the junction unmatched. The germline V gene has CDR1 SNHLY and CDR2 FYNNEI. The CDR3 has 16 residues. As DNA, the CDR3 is TGTGCCAGCACCGAGACCGGGACAGAGGTTCAAGATACGCAGTATTTT. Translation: CASTETGTEVQDTQYF.

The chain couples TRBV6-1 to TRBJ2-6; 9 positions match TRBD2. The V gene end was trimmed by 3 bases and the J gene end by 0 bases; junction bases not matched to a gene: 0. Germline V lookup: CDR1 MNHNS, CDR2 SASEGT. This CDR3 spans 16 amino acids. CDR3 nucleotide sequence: TGTGCCAGCAGTGAGCGGGGGGGCTCTGGGGCCAACGTCCTGACTTTC. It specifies CASSERGGSGANVLTF.

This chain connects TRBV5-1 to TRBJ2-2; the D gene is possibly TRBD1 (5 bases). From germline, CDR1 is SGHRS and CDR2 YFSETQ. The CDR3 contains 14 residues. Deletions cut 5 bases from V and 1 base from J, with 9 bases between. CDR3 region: CASSSTVNTGELFF. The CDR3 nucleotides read TGCGCCAGCAGTTCGACAGTGAACACCGGGGAGCTGTTTTTT.

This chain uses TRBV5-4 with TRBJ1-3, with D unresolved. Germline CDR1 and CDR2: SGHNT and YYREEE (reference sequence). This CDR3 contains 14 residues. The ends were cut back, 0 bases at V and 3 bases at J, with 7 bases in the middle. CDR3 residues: CASSLGGFGNTIYF. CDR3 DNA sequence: TGTGCCAGCAGCTTGGGAGGTTTTGGAAACACCATATATTTT.

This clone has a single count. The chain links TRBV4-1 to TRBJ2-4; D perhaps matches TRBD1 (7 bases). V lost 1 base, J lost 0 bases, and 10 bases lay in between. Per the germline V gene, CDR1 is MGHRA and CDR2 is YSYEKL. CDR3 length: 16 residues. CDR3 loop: CASSQGQGGAKNIQYF. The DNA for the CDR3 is TGCGCCAGCAGCCAAGGTCAGGGGGGAGCCAAAAACATTCAGTACTTC.

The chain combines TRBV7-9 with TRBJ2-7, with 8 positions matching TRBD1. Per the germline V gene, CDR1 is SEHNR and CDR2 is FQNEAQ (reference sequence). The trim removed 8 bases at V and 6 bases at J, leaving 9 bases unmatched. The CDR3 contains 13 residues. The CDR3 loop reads CASSRAGGAEQYF. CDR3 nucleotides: TGTGCCAGCTCTAGGGCAGGGGGCGCCGAGCAGTACTTC. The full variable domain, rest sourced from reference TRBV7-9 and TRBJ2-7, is DTGVSQNPRHKITKRGQNVTFRCDPISEHNRLYWYRQTLGQGPEFLTYFQNEAQLEKSRLLSDRFSAERPKGSFSTLEIQRTEQGDSAMYLCASSRAGGAEQYFGPGTRLTVT.

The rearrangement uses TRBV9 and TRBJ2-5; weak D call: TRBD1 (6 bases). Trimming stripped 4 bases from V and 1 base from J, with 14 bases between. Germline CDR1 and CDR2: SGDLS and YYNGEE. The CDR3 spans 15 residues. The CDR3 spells CASSTPEGVQETQYF. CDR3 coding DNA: TGTGCCAGCAGCACTCCCGAGGGGGTCCAAGAGACCCAGTACTTC.

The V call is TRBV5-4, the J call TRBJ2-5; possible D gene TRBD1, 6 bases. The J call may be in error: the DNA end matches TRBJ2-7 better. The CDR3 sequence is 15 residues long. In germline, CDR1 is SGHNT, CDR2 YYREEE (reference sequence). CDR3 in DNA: TGTGCCAGCAGCCGACAGGTAGCGTCTTCCTACGAGCAGTACTTC. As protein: CASSRQVASSYEQYF.

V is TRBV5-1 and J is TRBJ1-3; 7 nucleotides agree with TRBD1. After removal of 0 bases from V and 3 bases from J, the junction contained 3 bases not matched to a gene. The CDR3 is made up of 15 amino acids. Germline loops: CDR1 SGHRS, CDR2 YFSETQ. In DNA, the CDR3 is TGCGCCAGCAGCTTGGCCGGGACAGATGGAAACACCATATATTTT. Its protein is CASSLAGTDGNTIYF.

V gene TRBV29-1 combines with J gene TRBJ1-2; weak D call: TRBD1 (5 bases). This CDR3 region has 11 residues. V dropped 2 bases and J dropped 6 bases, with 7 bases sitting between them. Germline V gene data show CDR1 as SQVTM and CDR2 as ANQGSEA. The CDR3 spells CSVETGDGYTF. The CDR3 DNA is TGCAGCGTTGAAACAGGTGATGGCTACACCTTC.

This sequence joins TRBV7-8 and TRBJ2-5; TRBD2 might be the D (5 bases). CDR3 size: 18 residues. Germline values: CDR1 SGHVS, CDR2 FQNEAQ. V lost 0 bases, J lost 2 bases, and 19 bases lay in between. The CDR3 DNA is TGTGCCAGCAGCTTAGCGAGGAACGTGGCGGGCGGACAAGAGACCCAGTACTTC. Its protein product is CASSLARNVAGGQETQYF. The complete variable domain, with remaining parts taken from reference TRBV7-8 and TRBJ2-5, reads GAGVSQSPRYKVAKRGQDVALRCDPISGHVSLFWYQQALGQGPEFLTYFQNEAQLDKSGLPSDRFFAERPEGSVSTLKIQRTQQEDSAVYLCASSLARNVAGGQETQYFGPGTRLLVL.

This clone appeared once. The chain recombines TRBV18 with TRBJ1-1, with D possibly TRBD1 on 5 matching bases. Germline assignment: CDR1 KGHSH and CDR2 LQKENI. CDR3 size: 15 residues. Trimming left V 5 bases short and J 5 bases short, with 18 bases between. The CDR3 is CASSTGLGRRTEAFF. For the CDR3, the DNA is TGTGCCAGCTCAACGGGACTGGGGCGTCGTACTGAAGCTTTCTTT.

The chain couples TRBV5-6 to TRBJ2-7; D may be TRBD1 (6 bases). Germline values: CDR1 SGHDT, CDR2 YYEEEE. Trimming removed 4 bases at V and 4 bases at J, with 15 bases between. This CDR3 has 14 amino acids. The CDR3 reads CASSETGTLYEQYF. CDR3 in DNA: TGTGCCAGCAGCGAGACCGGGACACTGTACGAGCAGTACTTC.

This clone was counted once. DNA for the CDR3: TGTGCCAGCAGCCCCCAGGGTAATAATTCACCCCTCCACTTT. It translates to CASSPQGNNSPLHF. This chain connects TRBV7-6 to TRBJ1-6; a possible D gene is TRBD1 (5 bases). The CDR3 has 14 residues. Trimming took off 5 bases at V and 5 bases at J, with 10 bases between the two ends. Germline V gene data show CDR1 as SGHVS and CDR2 as FNYEAQ.

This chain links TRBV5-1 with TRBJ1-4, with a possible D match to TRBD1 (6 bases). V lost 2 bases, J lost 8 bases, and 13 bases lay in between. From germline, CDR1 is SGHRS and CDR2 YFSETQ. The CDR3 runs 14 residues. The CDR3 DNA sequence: TGCGCCAGCAGCTTTGGTCCAGGGGACGAAAAACTGTTTTTT. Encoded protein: CASSFGPGDEKLFF. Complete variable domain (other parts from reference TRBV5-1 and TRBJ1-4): KAGVTQTPRYLIKTRGQQVTLSCSPISGHRSVSWYQQTPGQGLQFLFEYFSETQRNKGNFPGRFSGRQFSNSRSEMNVSTLELGDSALYLCASSFGPGDEKLFFGSGTQLSVL.

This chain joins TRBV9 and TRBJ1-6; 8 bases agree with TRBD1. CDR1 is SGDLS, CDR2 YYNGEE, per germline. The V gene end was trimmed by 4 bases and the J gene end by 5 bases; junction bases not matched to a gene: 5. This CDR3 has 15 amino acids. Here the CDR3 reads CASSTGTGDNSPLHF. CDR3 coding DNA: TGTGCCAGCAGCACCGGGACAGGCGATAATTCACCCCTCCACTTT.

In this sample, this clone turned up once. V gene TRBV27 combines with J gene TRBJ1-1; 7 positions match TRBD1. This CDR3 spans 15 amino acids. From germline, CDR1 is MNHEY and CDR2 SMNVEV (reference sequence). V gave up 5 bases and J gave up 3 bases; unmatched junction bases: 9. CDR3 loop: CASSPLQGQHTEAFF. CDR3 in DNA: TGTGCCAGCAGTCCCCTACAGGGGCAACACACTGAAGCTTTCTTT.

The CDR3 sequence: CASSWASGGLETQYF. In nucleotides, the CDR3 is TGTGCCAGCAGCTGGGCTAGCGGGGGGCTGGAGACCCAGTACTTC. The chain joins TRBV11-1 to TRBJ2-5; 11 positions agree with TRBD2. V gave up 4 bases and J gave up 5 bases; unmatched junction bases: 6. CDR1 and CDR2 (germline): SGHAT, FQDESV (reference sequence). This CDR3 is 15 amino acids long.

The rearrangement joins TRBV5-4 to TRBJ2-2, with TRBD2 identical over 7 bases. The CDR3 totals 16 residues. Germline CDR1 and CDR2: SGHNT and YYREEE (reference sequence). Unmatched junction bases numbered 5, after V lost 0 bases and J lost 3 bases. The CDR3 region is CASSLVPGGDTGELFF. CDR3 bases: TGTGCCAGCAGCTTGGTCCCTGGGGGGGACACCGGGGAGCTGTTTTTT.

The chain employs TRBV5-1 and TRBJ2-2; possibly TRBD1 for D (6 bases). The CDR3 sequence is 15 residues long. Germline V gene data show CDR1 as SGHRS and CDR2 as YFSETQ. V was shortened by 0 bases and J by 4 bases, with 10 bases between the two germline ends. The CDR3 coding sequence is TGCGCCAGCAGCTTGGTACAGGGTGGCACCGGGGAGCTGTTTTTT. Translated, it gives CASSLVQGGTGELFF.

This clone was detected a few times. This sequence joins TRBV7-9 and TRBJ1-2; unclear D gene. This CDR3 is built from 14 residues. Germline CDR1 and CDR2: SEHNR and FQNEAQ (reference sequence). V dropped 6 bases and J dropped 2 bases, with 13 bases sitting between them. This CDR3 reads CASSKRPTNYGYTF. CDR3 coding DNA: TGTGCCAGCAGTAAACGACCGACAAACTATGGCTACACCTTC.

The CDR3: CASIRQGGYDTEAFF. As DNA, the CDR3 is TGTGCCAGCATCCGACAGGGCGGTTACGACACTGAAGCTTTCTTT. This sequence joins TRBV28 and TRBJ1-1; 7 nucleotides line up with TRBD1. Germline V gene lookup returns CDR1 MDHEN and CDR2 SYDVKM. With 7 bases clipped from V and 3 bases from J, the junction kept 11 bases outside the gene matches. The CDR3 contains 15 residues.

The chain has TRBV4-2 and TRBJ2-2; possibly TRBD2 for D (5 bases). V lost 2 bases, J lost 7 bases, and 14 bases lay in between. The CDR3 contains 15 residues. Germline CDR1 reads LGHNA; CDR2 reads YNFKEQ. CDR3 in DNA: TGTGCCAGCAGCCAACCTGGAGGCGCGGGCGGGGAGCTGTTTTTT. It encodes CASSQPGGAGGELFF.

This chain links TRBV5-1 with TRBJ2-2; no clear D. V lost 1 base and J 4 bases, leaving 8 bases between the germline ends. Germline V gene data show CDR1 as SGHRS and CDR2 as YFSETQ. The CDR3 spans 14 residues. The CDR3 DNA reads TGCGCCAGCAGCTTGCTGTCTCTCACCGGGGAGCTGTTTTTT. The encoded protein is CASSLLSLTGELFF.

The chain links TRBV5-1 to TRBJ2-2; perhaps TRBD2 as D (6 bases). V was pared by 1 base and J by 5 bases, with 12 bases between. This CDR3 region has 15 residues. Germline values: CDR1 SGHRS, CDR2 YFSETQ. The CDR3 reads CASSLTQGGTGELFF. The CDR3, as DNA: TGCGCCAGCAGCTTGACCCAGGGAGGAACCGGGGAGCTGTTTTTT. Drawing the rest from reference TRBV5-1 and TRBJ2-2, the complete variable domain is KAGVTQTPRYLIKTRGQQVTLSCSPISGHRSVSWYQQTPGQGLQFLFEYFSETQRNKGNFPGRFSGRQFSNSRSEMNVSTLELGDSALYLCASSLTQGGTGELFFGEGSRLTVL.

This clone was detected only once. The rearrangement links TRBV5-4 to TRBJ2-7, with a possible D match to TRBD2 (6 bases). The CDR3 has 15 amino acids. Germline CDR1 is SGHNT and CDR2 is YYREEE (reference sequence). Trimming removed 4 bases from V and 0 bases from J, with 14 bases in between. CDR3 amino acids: CASSPPGEHSYEQYF. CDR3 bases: TGTGCCAGCAGCCCACCGGGGGAACACTCCTACGAGCAGTACTTC.

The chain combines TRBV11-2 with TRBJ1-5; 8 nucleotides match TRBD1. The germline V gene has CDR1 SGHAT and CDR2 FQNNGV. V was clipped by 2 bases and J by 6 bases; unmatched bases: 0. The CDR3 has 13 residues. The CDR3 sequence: CASSLTGGQPQHF. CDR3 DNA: TGTGCCAGCAGCTTAACAGGGGGTCAGCCCCAGCATTTT.

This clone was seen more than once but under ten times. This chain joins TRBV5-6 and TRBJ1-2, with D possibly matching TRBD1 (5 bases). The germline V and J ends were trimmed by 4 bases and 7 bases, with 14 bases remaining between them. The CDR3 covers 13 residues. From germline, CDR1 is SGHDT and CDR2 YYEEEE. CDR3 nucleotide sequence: TGTGCCAGCAGCACCGCGGGGACTAGTGGCTACACCTTC. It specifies CASSTAGTSGYTF.